The clone carrying this T cell receptor beta chain appeared a few times. TCRdb re-called the 5' RACE reads with MiXCR, one entry per CDR3 protein. The data contain fewer than 350,000 distinct CDR3 sequences, roughly 9.4% of them singletons. The data are from a study of T cells after yellow fever vaccination. With V trimmed by 4 bases and J by 3 bases, 6 bases remained unmatched. Germline loops: CDR1 GTSNPN, CDR2 SVGIG (reference sequence). The CDR3 is 14 residues long. This rearrangement joins TRBV30 to TRBJ2-1, with 7 bases lining up with TRBD1. Sequenced material: PBMCs, taken on the day of the first yellow fever vaccination. The source is a man younger than 30 who received the YFV17D yellow fever vaccine. The CDR3: CAWNRDRSYNEQFF. CDR3 DNA: TGTGCCTGGAACCGGGACAGAAGCTACAATGAGCAGTTCTTC.